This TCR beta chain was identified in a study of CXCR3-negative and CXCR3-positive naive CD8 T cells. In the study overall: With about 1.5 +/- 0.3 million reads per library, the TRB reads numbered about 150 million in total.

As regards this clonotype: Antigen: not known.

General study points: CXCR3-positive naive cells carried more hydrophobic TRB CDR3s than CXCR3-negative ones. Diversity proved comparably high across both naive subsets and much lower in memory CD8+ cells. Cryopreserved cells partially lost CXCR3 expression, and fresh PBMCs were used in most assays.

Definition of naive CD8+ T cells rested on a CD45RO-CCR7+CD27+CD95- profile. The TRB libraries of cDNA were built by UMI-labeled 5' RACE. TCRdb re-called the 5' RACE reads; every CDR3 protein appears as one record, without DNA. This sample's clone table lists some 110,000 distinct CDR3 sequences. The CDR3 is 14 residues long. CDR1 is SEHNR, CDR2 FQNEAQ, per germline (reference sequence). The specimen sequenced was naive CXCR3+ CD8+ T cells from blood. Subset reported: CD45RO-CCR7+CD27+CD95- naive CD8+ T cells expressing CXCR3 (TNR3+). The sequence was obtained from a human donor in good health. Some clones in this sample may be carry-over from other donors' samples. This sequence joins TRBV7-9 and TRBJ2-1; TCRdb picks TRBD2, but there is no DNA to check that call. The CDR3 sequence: CASSGQSSGNEQFF.